This TCR beta chain was sequenced in a study of regulatory T cells in long-lasting Graves disease. Regarding time point: newly diagnosed GD, antithyroid drugs for less than 3 months. The TCR library was prepared using RNA isolated from PBMCs. This clonotype was seen at least ten times. Trimming removed 1 base from V and 3 bases from J; junction bases left unmatched: 4. Germline V gene sequence: CDR1 ENHRY, CDR2 SYGVKD. This CDR3 comprises 16 residues. Building of the TCR beta libraries involved iRepertoire HTBI primers and Arm-PCR of CDR3 regions. One entry per CDR3 protein results from TCRdb running MiXCR on the multiplex PCR reads. The sample includes 400,000 to 500,000 distinct CDR3 sequences, about 17% of them seen just once. These data were likewise used in another study, on T cells in Graves' hyperthyroidism and ophthalmopathy. That paper adds: Graves' hyperthyroidism showing no ophthalmopathy progression within 18 months was considered stable.

The TCR sequence derives from a woman in her twenties or thirties with Graves disease. Sequencing used peripheral blood mononuclear cells (PBMCs), obtained at new diagnosis, from a patient treated with antithyroid drugs. The rearrangement joins TRBV10-3 to TRBJ1-5, with TRBD1 matching 9 bases. CDR3 sequence reads: CAISELGTGNNQPQHF. The CDR3 nucleotides read TGTGCCATCAGTGAGTTAGGGACAGGGAACAATCAGCCCCAGCATTTT.